The subject of this entry is one TCR beta chain. The sample's time point: pre-sensitization, week 0. Treatment noted: therapeutic diphenylcyclopropenone sensitization with weekly scalp DPC. Blood draws preceded each patch test application. During construction of the library, unique molecular identifiers were attached to individual cDNA molecules for quantitative, reproducible TCR counting. TCRdb used MiXCR to reprocess the RACE reads, holding one entry per CDR3 protein. The sample records around 350,000 distinct CDR3 sequences, around 5% being singletons. This sample was taken from a study of human T cells and chemical hapten exposure. Across the whole study: All patients underwent weekly scalp dosing with diphenylcyclopropenone for the full roughly 24-week study. Patch tests applied 0.01% DPC to the upper back and were scored after 6 days.

CDR3 length equals 17 residues. The V gene lost 2 bases and the J gene lost 8 bases, with 21 bases spanning the gap. The chain links TRBV12-3 or TRBV12-4 to TRBJ1-4, with D maybe TRBD1 (6 bases). The sample here was whole blood, taken in connection with sensitization to the hapten diphenylcyclopropenone (DPC). The source of this sequence is a woman aged 18-35 years with alopecia areata. Some clones in this sample may be carry-over from other donors' samples. For the CDR3, the DNA is TGTGCCAGCAGTTTATGGGCAGGGGCTCTGGGGATGGAAAAACTGTTTTTT. This sequence encodes CASSLWAGALGMEKLFF.